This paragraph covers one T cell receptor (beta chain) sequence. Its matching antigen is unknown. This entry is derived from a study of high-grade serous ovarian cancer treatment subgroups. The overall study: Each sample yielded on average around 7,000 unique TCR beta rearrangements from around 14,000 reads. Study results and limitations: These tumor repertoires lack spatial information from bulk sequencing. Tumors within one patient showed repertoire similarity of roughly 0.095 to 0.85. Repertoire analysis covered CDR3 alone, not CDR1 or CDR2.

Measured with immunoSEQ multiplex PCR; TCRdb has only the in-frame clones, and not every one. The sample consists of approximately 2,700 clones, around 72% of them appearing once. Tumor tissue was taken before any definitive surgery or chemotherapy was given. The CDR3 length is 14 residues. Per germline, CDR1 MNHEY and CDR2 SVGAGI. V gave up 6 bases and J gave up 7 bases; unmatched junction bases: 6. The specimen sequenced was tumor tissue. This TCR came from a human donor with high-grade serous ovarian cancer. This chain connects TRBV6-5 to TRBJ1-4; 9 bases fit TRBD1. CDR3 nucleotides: TGTGCCAGCAGCCTGGGACAGGGCAGTGAAAAACTGTTTTTT. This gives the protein CASSLGQGSEKLFF.